These 4 T cell receptor beta chains were all obtained from the same sample, sequenced in a study of blood T cell repertoires in COVID-19 (dated by TCRdb to 2020 to 2021). Library prep was done by the immunoSEQ multiplex PCR assay. Imported from immuneACCESS, the table was reduced by TCRdb to in-frame sequences with V and J called. These copies leave out some clones; in studies compared against another copy, an unresolved V gene accounts for under half, and the cause of the remainder is not known. This sample gives fewer than 450,000 clones in total; around 91% of them show up just once. The ten largest clones represent around 0.6% of the sample. Sequenced material: PBMCs or T cells enriched from blood (not recorded which). Source of these receptors: a man between 18 and 35 years old who had recovered from COVID-19.

The chain uses TRBV4-1 and TRBJ1-2; TRBD1 agrees at 9 bases. The CDR3 is made up of 15 amino acids. Per germline, CDR1 MGHRA and CDR2 YSYEKL. With 3 bases clipped from V and 3 bases from J, the junction kept 5 bases outside the gene matches. The CDR3 loop is CASSHPTGGDYGYTF. CDR3 nucleotide sequence: TGCGCCAGCAGCCACCCGACAGGGGGAGACTATGGCTACACCTTC.

This clone showed up just once. The CDR3 nucleotides read TGTGCCACAGGGAAGAACACTGAAGCTTTCTTT. Translated: CATGKNTEAFF. The rearrangement joins TRBV6-5 to TRBJ1-1; D possibly corresponds to TRBD1 (5 bases). The V gene lost 10 bases and the J gene lost 1 base, with 7 bases spanning the gap. Germline CDR1 reads MNHEY; CDR2 reads SVGAGI. This CDR3 has 11 residues.

J is TRBJ1-2 and V is TRBV7-9; D call uncertain. Trimming took off 1 base at V and 4 bases at J, with 7 bases between the two ends. The CDR3 is 13 amino acids. Germline V CDR1 and CDR2: SEHNR, FQNEAQ (reference sequence). DNA for the CDR3: TGTGCCAGCAGCTTAGACGGTACCTATGGCTACACCTTC. Protein product: CASSLDGTYGYTF. The variable domain in full, completed from reference TRBV7-9 and TRBJ1-2, reads DTGVSQNPRHKITKRGQNVTFRCDPISEHNRLYWYRQTLGQGPEFLTYFQNEAQLEKSRLLSDRFSAERPKGSFSTLEIQRTEQGDSAMYLCASSLDGTYGYTFGSGTRLTVV.

In the case of this clone: One junction end disagrees with the germline gene, perhaps due to a read error. The chain employs TRBV15 and TRBJ2-1; TRBD2 matches at 14 bases. This CDR3 has 14 residues. CDR1 and CDR2 (germline): LNHNV, YYDKDF (reference sequence). The CDR3 here is CATSRGGLAGVSVF. Written as DNA, the CDR3 is TGTGCCACCAGCAGAGGGGGACTAGCGGGAGTCTCGGTCTTC. Filled out from reference TRBV15 and TRBJ2-1, the complete variable domain reads DAMVIQNPRYQVTQFGKPVTLSCSQTLNHNVMYWYQQKSSQAPKLLFHYYDKDFNNEADTPDNFQSRRPNTSFCFLDIRSPGLGDTAMYLCATSRGGLAGVSVFGPGTRLTVL.